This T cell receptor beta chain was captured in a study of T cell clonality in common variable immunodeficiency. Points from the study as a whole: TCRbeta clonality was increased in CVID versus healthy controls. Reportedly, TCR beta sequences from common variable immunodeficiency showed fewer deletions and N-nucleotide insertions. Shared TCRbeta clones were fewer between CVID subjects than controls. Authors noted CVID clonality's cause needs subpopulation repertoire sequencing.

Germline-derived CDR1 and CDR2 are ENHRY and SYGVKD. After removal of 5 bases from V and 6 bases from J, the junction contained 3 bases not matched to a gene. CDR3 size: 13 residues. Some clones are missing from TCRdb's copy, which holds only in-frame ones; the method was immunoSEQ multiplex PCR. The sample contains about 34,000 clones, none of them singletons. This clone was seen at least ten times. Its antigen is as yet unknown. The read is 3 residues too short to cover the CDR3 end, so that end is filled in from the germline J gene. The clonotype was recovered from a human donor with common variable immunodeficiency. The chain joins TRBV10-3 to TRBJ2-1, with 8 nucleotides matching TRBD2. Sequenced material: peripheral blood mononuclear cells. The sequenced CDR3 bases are TGTGCCATCAGTCCCGGGACTAGCAATGAG. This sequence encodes CAISPGTSNE. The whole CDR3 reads CAISPGTSNEQFF.